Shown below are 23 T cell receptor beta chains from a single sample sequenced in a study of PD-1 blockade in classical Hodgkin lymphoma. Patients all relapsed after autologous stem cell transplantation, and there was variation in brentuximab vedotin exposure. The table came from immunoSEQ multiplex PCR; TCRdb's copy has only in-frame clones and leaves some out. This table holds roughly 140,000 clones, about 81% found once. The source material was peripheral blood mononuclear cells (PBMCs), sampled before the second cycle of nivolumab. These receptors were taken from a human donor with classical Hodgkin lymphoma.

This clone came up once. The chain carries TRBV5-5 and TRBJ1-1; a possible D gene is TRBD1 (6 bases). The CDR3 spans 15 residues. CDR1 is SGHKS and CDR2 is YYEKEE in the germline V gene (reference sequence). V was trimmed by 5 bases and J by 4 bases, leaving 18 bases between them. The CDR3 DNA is TGTGCCAGCAGACCGGCCGGGGGCGCGGGCACTGAAGCTTTCTTT. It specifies CASRPAGGAGTEAFF.

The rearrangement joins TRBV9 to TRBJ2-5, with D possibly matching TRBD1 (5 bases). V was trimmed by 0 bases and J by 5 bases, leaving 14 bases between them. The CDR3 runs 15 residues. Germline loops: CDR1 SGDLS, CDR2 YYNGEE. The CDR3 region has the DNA TGTGCCAGCAGCGTAGCTGGGGCAGCTGGGGAGACCCAGTACTTC. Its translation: CASSVAGAAGETQYF.

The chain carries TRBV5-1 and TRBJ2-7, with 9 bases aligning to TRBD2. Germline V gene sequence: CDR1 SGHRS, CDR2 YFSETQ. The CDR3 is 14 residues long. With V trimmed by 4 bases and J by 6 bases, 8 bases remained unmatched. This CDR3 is CASSTTSGPLEQYF. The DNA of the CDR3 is TGCGCCAGCAGCACGACTAGCGGCCCTCTCGAGCAGTACTTC.

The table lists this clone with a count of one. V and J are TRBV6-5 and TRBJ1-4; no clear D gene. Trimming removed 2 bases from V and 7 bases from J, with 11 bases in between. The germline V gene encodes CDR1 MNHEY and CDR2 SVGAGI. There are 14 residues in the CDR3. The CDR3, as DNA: TGTGCCAGCAGTTACGGAGGGCCTGCTGAAAAACTGTTTTTT. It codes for CASSYGGPAEKLFF.

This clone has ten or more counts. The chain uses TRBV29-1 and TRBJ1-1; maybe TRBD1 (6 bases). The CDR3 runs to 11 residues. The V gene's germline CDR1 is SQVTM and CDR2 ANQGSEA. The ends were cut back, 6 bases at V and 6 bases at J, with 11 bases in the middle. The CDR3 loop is CSVSGAAEAFF. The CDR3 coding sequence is TGCAGCGTGTCAGGGGCAGCTGAAGCTTTCTTT.

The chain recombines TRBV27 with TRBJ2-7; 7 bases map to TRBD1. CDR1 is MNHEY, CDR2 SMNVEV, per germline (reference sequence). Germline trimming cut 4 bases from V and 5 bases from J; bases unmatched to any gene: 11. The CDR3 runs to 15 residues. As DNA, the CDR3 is TGTGCCAGCAGTTCGATACAGGGGATTAGTAACGAGCAGTACTTC. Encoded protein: CASSSIQGISNEQYF.

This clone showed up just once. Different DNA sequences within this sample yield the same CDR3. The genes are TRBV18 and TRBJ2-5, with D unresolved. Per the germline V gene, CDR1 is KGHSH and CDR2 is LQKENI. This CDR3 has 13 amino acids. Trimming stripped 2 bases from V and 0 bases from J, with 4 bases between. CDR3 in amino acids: CASSPMYQETQYF. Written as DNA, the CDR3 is TGTGCCAGCTCACCAATGTACCAAGAGACCCAGTACTTC.

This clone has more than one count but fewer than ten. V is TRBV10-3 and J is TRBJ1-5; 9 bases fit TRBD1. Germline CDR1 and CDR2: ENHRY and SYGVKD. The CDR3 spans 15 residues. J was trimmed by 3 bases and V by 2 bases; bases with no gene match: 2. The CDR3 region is CAISEGTGPNQPQHF. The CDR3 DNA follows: TGTGCCATCAGTGAGGGGACAGGGCCCAATCAGCCCCAGCATTTT.

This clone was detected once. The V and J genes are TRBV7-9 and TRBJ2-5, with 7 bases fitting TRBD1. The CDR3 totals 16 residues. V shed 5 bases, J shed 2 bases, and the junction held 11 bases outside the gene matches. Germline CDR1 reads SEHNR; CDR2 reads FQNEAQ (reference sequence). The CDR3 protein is CASSENRGPIQETQYF. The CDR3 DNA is TGTGCCAGCAGCGAAAACAGGGGTCCAATACAAGAGACCCAGTACTTC.

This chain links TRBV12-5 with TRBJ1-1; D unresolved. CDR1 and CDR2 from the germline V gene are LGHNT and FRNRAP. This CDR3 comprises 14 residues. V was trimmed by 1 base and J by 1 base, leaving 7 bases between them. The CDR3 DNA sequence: TGTGCTAGTGGTTTGGGGGCGCAGAACACTGAAGCTTTCTTT. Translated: CASGLGAQNTEAFF.

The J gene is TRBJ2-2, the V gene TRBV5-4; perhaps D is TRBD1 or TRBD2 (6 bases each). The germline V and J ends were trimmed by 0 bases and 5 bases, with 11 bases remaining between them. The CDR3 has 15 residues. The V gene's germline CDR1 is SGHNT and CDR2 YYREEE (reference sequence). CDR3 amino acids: CASSLGGARTGELFF. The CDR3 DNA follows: TGTGCCAGCAGCTTGGGGGGGGCCCGGACCGGGGAGCTGTTTTTT.

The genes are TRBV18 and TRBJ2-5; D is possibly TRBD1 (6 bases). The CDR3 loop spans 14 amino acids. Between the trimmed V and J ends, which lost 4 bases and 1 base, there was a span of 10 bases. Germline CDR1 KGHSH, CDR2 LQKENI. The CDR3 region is CASSQQGFQETQYF. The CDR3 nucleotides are TGTGCCAGCTCACAACAGGGTTTCCAAGAGACCCAGTACTTC. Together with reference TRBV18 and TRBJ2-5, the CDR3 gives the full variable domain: NAGVMQNPRHLVRRRGQEARLRCSPMKGHSHVYWYRQLPEEGLKFMVYLQKENIIDESGMPKERFSAEFPKEGPSILRIQQVVRGDSAAYFCASSQQGFQETQYFGPGTRLLVL.

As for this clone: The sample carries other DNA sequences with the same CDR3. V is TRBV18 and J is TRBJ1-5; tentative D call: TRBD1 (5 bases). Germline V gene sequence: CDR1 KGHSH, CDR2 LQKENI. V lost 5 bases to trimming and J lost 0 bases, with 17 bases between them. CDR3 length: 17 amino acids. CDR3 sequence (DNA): TGTGCCAGCTCAGATAGTAGGGGTCCTTATAGCAATCAGCCCCAGCATTTT. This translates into CASSDSRGPYSNQPQHF.

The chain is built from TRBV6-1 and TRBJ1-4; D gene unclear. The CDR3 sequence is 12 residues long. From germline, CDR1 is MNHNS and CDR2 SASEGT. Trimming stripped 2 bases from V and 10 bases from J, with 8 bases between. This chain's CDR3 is CASSEFARKLFF. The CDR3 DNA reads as TGTGCCAGCAGTGAATTTGCCCGAAAACTGTTTTTT.

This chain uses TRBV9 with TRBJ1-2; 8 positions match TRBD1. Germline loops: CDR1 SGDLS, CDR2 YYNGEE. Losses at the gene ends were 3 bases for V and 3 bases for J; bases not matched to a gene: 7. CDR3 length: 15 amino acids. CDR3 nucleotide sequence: TGTGCCAGCAGCGGAGACGCGGGACAGGACTATGGCTACACCTTC. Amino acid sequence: CASSGDAGQDYGYTF.

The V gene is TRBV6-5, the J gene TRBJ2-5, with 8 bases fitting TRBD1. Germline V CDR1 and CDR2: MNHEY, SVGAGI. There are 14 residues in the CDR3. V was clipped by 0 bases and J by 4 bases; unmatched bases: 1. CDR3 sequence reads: CASSYSDRAETQYF. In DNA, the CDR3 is TGTGCCAGCAGTTACTCGGACAGGGCAGAGACCCAGTACTTC.

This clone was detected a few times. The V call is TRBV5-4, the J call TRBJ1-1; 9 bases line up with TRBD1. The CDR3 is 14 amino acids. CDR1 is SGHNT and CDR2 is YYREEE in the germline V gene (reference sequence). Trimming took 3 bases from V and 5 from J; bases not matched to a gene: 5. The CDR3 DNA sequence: TGTGCCAGCAGCTCTCGACAGGGGGGAACTGAAGCTTTCTTT. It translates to CASSSRQGGTEAFF.

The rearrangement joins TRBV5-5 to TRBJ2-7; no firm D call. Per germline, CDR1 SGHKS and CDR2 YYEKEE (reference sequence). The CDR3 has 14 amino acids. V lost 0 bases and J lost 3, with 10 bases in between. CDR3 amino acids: CASSLAMDGYEQYF. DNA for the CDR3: TGTGCCAGCAGCTTGGCCATGGACGGCTACGAGCAGTACTTC.

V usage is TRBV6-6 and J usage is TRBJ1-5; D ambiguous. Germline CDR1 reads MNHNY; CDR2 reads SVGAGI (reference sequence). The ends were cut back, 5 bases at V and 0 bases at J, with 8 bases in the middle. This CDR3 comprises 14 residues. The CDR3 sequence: CASSLQSSNQPQHF. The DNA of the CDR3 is TGTGCCAGCAGTCTACAGAGTAGCAATCAGCCCCAGCATTTT.

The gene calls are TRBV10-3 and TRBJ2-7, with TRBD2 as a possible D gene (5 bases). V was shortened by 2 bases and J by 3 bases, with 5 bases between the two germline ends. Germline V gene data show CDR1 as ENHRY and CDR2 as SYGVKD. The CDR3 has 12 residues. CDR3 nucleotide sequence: TGTGCCATCAGTGAGCGGGGCTACGAGCAGTACTTC. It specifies CAISERGYEQYF.

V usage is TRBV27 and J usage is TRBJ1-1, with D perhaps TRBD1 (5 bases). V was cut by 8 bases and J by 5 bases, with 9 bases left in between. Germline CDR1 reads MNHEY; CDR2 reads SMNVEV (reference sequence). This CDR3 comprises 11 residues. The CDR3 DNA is TGTGCCAGCCGGGGCGGGACTGAAGCTTTCTTT. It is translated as CASRGGTEAFF.

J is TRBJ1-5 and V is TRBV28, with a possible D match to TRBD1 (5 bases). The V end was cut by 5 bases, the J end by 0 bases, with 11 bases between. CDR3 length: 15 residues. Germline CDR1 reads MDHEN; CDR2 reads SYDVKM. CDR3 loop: CASSLRGHSNQPQHF. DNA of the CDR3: TGTGCCAGCAGTCTCCGGGGCCATAGCAATCAGCCCCAGCATTTT.

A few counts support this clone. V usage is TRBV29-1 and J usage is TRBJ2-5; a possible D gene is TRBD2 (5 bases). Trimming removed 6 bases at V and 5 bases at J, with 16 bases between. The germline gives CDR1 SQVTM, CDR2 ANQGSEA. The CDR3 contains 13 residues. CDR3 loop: CSVPGVGAETQYF. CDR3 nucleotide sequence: TGCAGCGTACCCGGGGTAGGAGCTGAGACCCAGTACTTC.